This T cell receptor (beta chain) derives from a study of cytomegalovirus exposure and HLA in healthy donors (dated by TCRdb to about 2017). Context from the whole study: According to a later analysis, the 120 or so validation repertoires were produced on the same platform as the approximately 620 repertoires of the first cohort. The aim of the study was to test whether cataloging public T cell receptors could identify signatures of past pathogen exposure. High-throughput TCR immunosequencing, statistical association of individual TCRs with disease status, and machine learning were combined to predict cytomegalovirus infection status. Besides the first cohort of roughly 700 subjects, a separate validation cohort made up of 120 different subjects was used.

Separate from the roughly 700-subject first cohort, the validation cohort of 95 to 150 subjects was the group to which the donors belonged. To note about this clone: No cognate antigen has been identified for it. There are no base qualities to consult, and no much larger clone falls within one base.

Trimming accounts for 1 base at V and 8 bases at J, while the number of junction bases matched to no gene is 7. Taken from the germline V gene, the CDR1 and CDR2 loops are SGHDT and YYEEEE. The CDR3, from cysteine to phenylalanine, totals 16 residues. The retained sequence is limited to the CDR3, 48 bases, with the frame set at the first base. The paper's findings and limits, for the study overall: Cytomegalovirus status was reported to be diagnosed by the classifier with high specificity and sensitivity in both the original and validation cohorts. Most TCR sequences were seen in very few donors, while some public TCRs were found in many individuals. A later analysis found that TCRs clustered in the first cohort also tended to co-occur in the roughly 110 validation repertoires, with 94% of cluster scores above 0. All 120 or so repertoires were used to score co-occurrence in the validation cohort in a later analysis, because that analysis had no HLA typing for the cohort. According to the authors, the approach could potentially be generalized to other disease states and immunological phenotypes. The study listed 150 to 200 TCR beta chains as associated with cytomegalovirus. A few of the identified cytomegalovirus-associated TCR beta chains were confirmed in vitro to be specific for cytomegalovirus antigens.

To prepare the library, the immunoSEQ multiplex PCR assay was applied. The study's own analysis went as follows. To diagnose cytomegalovirus status from the catalog of TCR beta chain sequences, a statistical classification framework was built. TCRdb took this table from immuneACCESS and kept in-frame rearrangements with V and J called. Such tables lack part of the clones; where checked against another copy, unresolved V genes explain under half of the gap, and the rest is unexplained. V, J and clone size are taken as reported in that table, and D and trimming were inferred from the DNA itself. The sample contains approximately 100,000 clones, approximately 91% of them found a single time. More than 2% of the sample is in the top ten clones.

This sequence was found in a woman between 18 and 30 years old in good health and CMV-seronegative. Recombination connected TRBV5-6 to TRBJ2-4; TRBD2 agrees with 12 junctional bases. Sequences were obtained from PBMCs. The DNA is as follows: TGTGCCAGCAGCTTGTTGACTAGCGGGAGTAGAGACATTCAGTACTTC. Translated, it reads CASSLLTSGSRDIQYF.